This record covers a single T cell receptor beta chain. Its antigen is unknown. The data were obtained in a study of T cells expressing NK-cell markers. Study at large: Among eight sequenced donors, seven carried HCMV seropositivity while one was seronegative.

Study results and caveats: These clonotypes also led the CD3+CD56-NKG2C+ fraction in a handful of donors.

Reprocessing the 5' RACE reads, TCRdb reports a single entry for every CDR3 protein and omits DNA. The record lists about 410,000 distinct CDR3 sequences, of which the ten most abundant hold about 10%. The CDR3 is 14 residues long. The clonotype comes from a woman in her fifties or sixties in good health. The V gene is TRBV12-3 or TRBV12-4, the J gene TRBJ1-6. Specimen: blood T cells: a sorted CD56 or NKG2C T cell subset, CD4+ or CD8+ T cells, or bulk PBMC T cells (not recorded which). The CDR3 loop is CASRLRGNNSPLHF.